A selection of T cell receptor beta chains follows, all from one sample in a study of blood T cell repertoires in COVID-19. Profiled with immunoSEQ multiplex PCR; TCRdb holds only in-frame clones, not every one. Seen here are 90,000 to 140,000 clones, around 74% observed once, and the top ten hold just under 20%. Material for sequencing was peripheral blood. These receptors were taken from a woman aged 70-85 years with acute or convalescent COVID-19. The CDR3 runs from the conserved cysteine through the conserved F or W. The listing skips clone size in some rows; elsewhere it reads once, few, many or a size class.

v_call	clone_size	cdr3_length	cdr3_aa
TRBV10-1	-	13	CASSDDLRETQYF
TRBV4-1	-	17	CASSQGDSLPGNQPQHF
TRBV27	-	22	CASSFSQRDRLRGGTYNSPLHF
TRBV7-2	-	15	CASSLGGPQRTEAFF
TRBV7-8	-	17	CASSLTGFSGVYNEQFF
TRBV27	few	12	CASSNGNTEAFF
TRBV7-2	few	15	CASSLGGTGDGGYTF
TRBV3-1/TRBV3-2	-	16	CASSQEWGGVTDTQYF
TRBV7-2	-	12	CASSLGTGGYTF
TRBV9	-	15	CASSEGGGTNEKLFF
TRBV6-5	once	15	CASSLQGAPNQPQHF
TRBV5-1	-	14	CASSPGQGVQPQHF
TRBV2	-	14	CASRAGGIQETQYF
TRBV20-1	-	8	CSAAGDTF
TRBV20-1	-	14	CSASTGIFGQPQHF
TRBV11-2	-	15	CASSLGTYTGNTIYF
TRBV6-5	-	16	CASSSGTGSSGNTIYF
TRBV19	-	15	CASSKDQGSGNTIYF
TRBV10-1	-	15	CASSPLARGTDTQYF
TRBV11-2	-	12	CASSGGYNEQFF
TRBV13	-	15	CASSLGLAGGETQYF
TRBV9	-	14	CASSKRRGNTEAFF
TRBV28	-	14	CASSLPGANEKLFF
TRBV4-1	-	16	CASSQMPPGTGGELFF
TRBV4-3	many	16	CASSQEGYANTGELFF
TRBV6-5	-	14	CASTNTGSFDEQFF
TRBV4-1	medium-sized	15	CASSQEARNNSPLHF
TRBV7-8	once	16	CASSLVGRGSYNEQFF
TRBV10-3	once	13	CAISESRVYGYTF
TRBV11-2	few	14	CASSFENLADEQYF
TRBV30	-	13	CAWRTGNGYEQYF
TRBV4-1	once	17	CASSQLTGGGGRNTIYF
TRBV2	few	13	CASSGDRKYGYTF
TRBV3-1/TRBV3-2	-	12	CASSQGGPKVFF
TRBV18	-	17	CASSPPSIPGGNQPQHF
TRBV4-1	-	15	CASSQDRTGNYGYTF
TRBV14	-	15	CASSLEGSNTGELFF
TRBV7-2	-	15	CASSRGTSVTYEQYF
TRBV11-2	-	16	CASSLASGGREETQYF
TRBV5-1	few	16	CASSELTSGGLNTQYF
TRBV3-1/TRBV3-2	-	14	CASSLSGLPDTQYF
TRBV6-2/TRBV6-3	-	14	CASSPSGEDYEQYF
TRBV7-2	few	15	CASSLTGGGKDTQYF
TRBV11-2	few	15	CASSLGGTRGETQYF
TRBV3-1/TRBV3-2	-	16	CASSYLPGRRSTEAFF
TRBV5-5	-	15	CASSGQGVGNTEAFF
TRBV2	once	13	CASSEQNNYGYTF
TRBV29-1	-	11	CSVRTGVEAFF